This T cell receptor (beta chain) was sequenced during a study of T-cell reconstitution after alpha-beta-depleted transplantation in children. During its preparation, the TCRbeta library received unique molecular identifiers. TCRdb fed the PCR reads into MiXCR, producing one record per CDR3 protein. The table has about 610,000 distinct CDR3 sequences, roughly 10% seen once. V lost 5 bases and J 7 bases, leaving 24 bases between the germline ends. CDR3 length: 15 amino acids. Germline values: CDR1 DFQATT, CDR2 SNEGSKA (reference sequence). Sequenced material: PBMCs from the stem cell graft donor, taken from the stem cell graft. This receptor was identified in a human donor who donated a stem cell graft to a child with acute myeloid leukemia. The V gene is TRBV20-1, the J gene TRBJ2-7; the D gene is possibly TRBD2 (5 bases). CDR3 sequence (DNA): TGCAGTGCTCGCGGCGGGCAGGTCGTCGACTTGGAGCAGTACTTC. Its translation is CSARGGQVVDLEQYF.